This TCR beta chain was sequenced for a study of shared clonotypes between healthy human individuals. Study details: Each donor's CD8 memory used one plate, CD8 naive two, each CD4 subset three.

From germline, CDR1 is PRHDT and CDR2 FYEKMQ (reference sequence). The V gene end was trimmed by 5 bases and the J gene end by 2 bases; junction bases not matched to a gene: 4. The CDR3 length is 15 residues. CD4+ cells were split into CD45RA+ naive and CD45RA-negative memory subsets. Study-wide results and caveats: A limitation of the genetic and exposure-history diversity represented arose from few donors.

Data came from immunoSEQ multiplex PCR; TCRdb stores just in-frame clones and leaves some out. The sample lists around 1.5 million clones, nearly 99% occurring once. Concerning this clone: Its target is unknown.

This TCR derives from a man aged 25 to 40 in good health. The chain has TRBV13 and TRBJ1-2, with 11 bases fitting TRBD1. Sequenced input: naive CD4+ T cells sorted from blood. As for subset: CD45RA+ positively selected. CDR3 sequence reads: CASSPGQGGNYGYTF. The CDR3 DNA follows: TGTGCCAGCAGCCCGGGACAGGGGGGAAACTATGGCTACACCTTC. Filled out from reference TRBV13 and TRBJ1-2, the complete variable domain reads AAGVIQSPRHLIKEKRETATLKCYPIPRHDTVYWYQQGPGQDPQFLISFYEKMQSDKGSIPDRFSAQQFSDYHSELNMSSLELGDSALYFCASSPGQGGNYGYTFGSGTRLTVV.